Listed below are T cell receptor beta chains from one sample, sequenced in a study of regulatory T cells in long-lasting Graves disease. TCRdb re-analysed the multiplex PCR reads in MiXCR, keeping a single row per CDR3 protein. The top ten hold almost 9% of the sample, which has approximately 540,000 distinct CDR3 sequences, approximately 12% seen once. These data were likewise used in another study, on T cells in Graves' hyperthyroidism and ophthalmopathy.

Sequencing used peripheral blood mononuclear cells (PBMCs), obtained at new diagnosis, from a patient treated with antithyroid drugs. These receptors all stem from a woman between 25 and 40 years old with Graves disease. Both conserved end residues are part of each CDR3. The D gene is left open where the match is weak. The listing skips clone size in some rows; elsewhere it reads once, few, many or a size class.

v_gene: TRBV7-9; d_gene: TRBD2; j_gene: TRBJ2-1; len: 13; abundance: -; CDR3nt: TGTGCCAGCAGCTTCGCTAGCGGCCATGAGCAGTTCTTC; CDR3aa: CASSFASGHEQFF
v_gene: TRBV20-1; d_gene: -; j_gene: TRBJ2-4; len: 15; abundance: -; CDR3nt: TGCAGTGCTGCCGACAGGTTGCTAGCCAAAAACATTCAGTACTTC; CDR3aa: CSAADRLLAKNIQYF
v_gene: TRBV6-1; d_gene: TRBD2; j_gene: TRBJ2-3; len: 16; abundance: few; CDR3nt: TGTGCCAGGGTGGGGGGACTACTTTTTAGCACAGATACGCAGTATTTT; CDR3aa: CARVGGLLFSTDTQYF
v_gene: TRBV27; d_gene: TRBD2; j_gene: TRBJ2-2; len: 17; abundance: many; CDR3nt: TGTGCCAGCAGTTTAATAAGGCTAGCGGTCAACACCGGGGAGCTGTTTTTT; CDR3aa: CASSLIRLAVNTGELFF
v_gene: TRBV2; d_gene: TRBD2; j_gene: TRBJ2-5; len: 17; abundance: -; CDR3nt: TGTGCCAGCAGTGAAGGACTAGCGGGAGGGTTTGGCGAGACCCAGTACTTC; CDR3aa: CASSEGLAGGFGETQYF
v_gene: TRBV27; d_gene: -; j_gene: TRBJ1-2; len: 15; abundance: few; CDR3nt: TGTGCCAGCAGTTTGAGTACAGGGCCCCTATATGGCTACACCTTC; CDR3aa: CASSLSTGPLYGYTF
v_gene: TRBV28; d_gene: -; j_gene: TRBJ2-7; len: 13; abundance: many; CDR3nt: TGTGCCAGCAGTTTAGGCCGATGGGTCGAGCAGTACTTC; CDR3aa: CASSLGRWVEQYF
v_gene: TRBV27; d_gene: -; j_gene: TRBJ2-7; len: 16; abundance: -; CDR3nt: TGTGCCAGCAGTCTAAAGGGAATACTTAGGCGCTACGAGCAGTACTTC; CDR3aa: CASSLKGILRRYEQYF
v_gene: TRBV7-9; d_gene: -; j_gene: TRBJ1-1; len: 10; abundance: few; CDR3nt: TGTGCCATTCGGATCGGTGAAGCTTTCTTT; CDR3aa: CAIRIGEAFF
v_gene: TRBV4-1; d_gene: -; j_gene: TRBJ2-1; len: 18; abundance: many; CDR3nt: TGCGCCAGCAGCCAAGAGGGAGTCGGTGTGGGAGGCCCAGCGGAGCAGTTCTTC; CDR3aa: CASSQEGVGVGGPAEQFF
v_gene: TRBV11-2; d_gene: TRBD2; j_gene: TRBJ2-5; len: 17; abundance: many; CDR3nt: TGTGCCAGCAGCTTAGGTCTACTAGCGGGAGGGCAAGAGACCCAGTACTTC; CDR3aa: CASSLGLLAGGQETQYF
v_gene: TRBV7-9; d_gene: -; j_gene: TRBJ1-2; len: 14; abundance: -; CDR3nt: TGTGCCAGCAGTCAAACCCCAAGGGACTATGGCTACACCTTC; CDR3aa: CASSQTPRDYGYTF
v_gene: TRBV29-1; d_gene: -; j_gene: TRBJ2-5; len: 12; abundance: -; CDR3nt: TGCGGCGTCGCAACTAGTTTCGAGACCCAGTACTTC; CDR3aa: CGVATSFETQYF
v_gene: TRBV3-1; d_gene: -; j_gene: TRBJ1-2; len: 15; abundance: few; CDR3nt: TGTGCCAGCAGCCCACAACGAGGGTTTAACTATGGCTACACCTTC; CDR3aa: CASSPQRGFNYGYTF
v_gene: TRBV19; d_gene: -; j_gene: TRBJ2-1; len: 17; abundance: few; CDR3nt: TGTGCCAGTACCCTAGGGGGGACAACTTTTTCCTACAATGAGCAGTTCTTC; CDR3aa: CASTLGGTTFSYNEQFF
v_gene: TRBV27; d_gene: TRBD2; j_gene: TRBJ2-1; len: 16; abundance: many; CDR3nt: TGTGCCAGCAGTTTAAGATTGCGGGAGGGCTACAATGAGCAGTTCTTC; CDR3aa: CASSLRLREGYNEQFF
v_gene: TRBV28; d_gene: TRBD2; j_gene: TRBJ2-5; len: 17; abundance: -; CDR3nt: TGTGCCAGCAGTTCCCCGCCCCCCACTAGCGGCGGGGAGACCCAGTACTTC; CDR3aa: CASSSPPPTSGGETQYF